The 15 T cell receptor beta chains reported below all come from one sample, sequenced in a study of OX40 agonist ivuxolimab in advanced cancers. The data were produced by immunoSEQ multiplex PCR, yet TCRdb's version contains in-frame clones alone and is incomplete. Here the sample spans under 100,000 clones, 84% being singletons. This material consisted of CD4+ or CD8+ T cells sorted from blood, taken in a trial of the OX40 agonist ivuxolimab. Receptors originate from an adult with an advanced solid tumor such as melanoma, head and neck, liver or kidney cancer.

V and J are TRBV7-8 and TRBJ2-7; TRBD1 matches 7 bases. The ends lost 1 base at V and 3 bases at J; junction bases unmatched: 9. Per germline, CDR1 SGHVS and CDR2 FQNEAQ. The CDR3 loop spans 16 amino acids. The CDR3 DNA follows: TGTGCCAGCAGCTTAGAAGGGGGCTCGGGGATCTACGAGCAGTACTTC. Translated, it gives CASSLEGGSGIYEQYF.

This chain joins TRBV5-1 and TRBJ2-3, with 9 bases aligning to TRBD1. There are 15 residues in the CDR3. The germline V gene has CDR1 SGHRS and CDR2 YFSETQ. V shed 3 bases and J 5 bases; nucleotides not matched to a gene: 7. This CDR3 is CASSSSDRGRDTQYF. In DNA form, the CDR3 reads TGCGCCAGCAGCTCCTCGGACAGGGGACGAGATACGCAGTATTTT.

The J gene is TRBJ1-5, the V gene TRBV10-3; D might be TRBD1 (6 bases). This CDR3 region has 19 residues. The V and J ends lost 0 bases and 2 bases respectively, with 20 bases between them. CDR1 is ENHRY and CDR2 is SYGVKD in the germline V gene. CDR3 DNA sequence: TGTGCCATCAGTGAGTCCAGGGGTAAAGGCAGGGAAGGCAATCAGCCCCAGCATTTT. It translates to CAISESRGKGREGNQPQHF.

The chain employs TRBV9 and TRBJ2-7; either TRBD1 or TRBD2 may fit D (7 bases each). This CDR3 contains 15 residues. Germline values: CDR1 SGDLS, CDR2 YYNGEE. The germline V and J ends were trimmed by 1 base and 5 bases, with 16 bases remaining between them. CDR3 in DNA: TGTGCCAGCAGCGTATACAGGGGACTAAGGGACGAGCAGTACTTC. This codes for CASSVYRGLRDEQYF.

The V and J genes are TRBV30 and TRBJ2-6; D may correspond to TRBD1 or TRBD2 (6 bases each). The CDR3 length is 19 residues. Germline V gene data show CDR1 as GTSNPN and CDR2 as SVGIG (reference sequence). Between the trimmed V and J ends, which lost 3 bases and 1 base, there was a span of 22 bases. CDR3 coding DNA: TGTGCCTGGAGGGGAGGTAGGGGGGCACTAGGGTCTGGGGCCAACGTCCTGACTTTC. Protein: CAWRGGRGALGSGANVLTF.

Written as DNA, the CDR3 is TGTGCCAGCAGCTTCTCCAGGGATACGCAGTATTTT. Its protein product is CASSFSRDTQYF. V usage is TRBV7-6 and J usage is TRBJ2-3; D gene uncertain. CDR3 length: 12 amino acids. The V gene's germline CDR1 is SGHVS and CDR2 FNYEAQ. V gave up 3 bases and J gave up 6 bases, with 7 bases separating them.

The count of this clone is one. The rearrangement uses TRBV7-9 and TRBJ2-7; 9 nucleotides align to TRBD1. The CDR3 has 15 residues. Unmatched junction bases numbered 10, after V lost 4 bases and J lost 6 bases. Germline V gene lookup returns CDR1 SEHNR and CDR2 FQNEAQ (reference sequence). DNA of the CDR3: TGTGCCAGCAGCTCAAGGGACAGGGACCATGCCGAGCAGTACTTC. Translated, it gives CASSSRDRDHAEQYF.

The chain joins TRBV6-1 to TRBJ1-2, with unresolved D. Deletions cut 5 bases from V and 8 bases from J, with 15 bases between. The CDR3 totals 13 residues. Per the germline V gene, CDR1 is MNHNS and CDR2 is SASEGT. This chain's CDR3 is CASSLLRQGGYTF. As DNA, the CDR3 is TGTGCCAGCAGTTTGCTAAGGCAAGGAGGCTACACCTTC.

Notes on this clone: Other DNA sequences in the sample encode the same CDR3. The chain is built from TRBV19 and TRBJ1-1; D is unclear. Germline CDR1 LNHDA, CDR2 SQIVND (reference sequence). The CDR3 has 13 residues. The V gene lost 3 bases and the J gene lost 1 base, with 6 bases spanning the gap. CDR3 in DNA: TGTGCCAGTAGTATCGGGCCGAACACTGAAGCTTTCTTT. Translated: CASSIGPNTEAFF.

This rearrangement joins TRBV30 to TRBJ2-7, with D possibly matching TRBD1 (6 bases). The germline V gene has CDR1 GTSNPN and CDR2 SVGIG (reference sequence). This CDR3 spans 13 amino acids. V lost 1 base and J lost 2, with 9 bases in between. CDR3 DNA sequence: TGTGCCTGGAGTGGGGGGCTTACCTACGAGCAGTACTTC. Translating it yields CAWSGGLTYEQYF. Based on the CDR3 plus reference TRBV30 and TRBJ2-7, the full variable domain is SQTIHQWPATLVQPVGSPLSLECTVEGTSNPNLYWYRQAAGRGLQLLFYSVGIGQISSEVPQNLSASRPQDRQFILSSKKLLLSDSGFYLCAWSGGLTYEQYFGPGTRLTVT.

V is TRBV9 and J is TRBJ2-7; possibly TRBD1 or TRBD2 for D (6 bases each). The CDR3 contains 15 residues. The V end lost 4 bases, the J end lost 4 bases, and 18 bases lay between the germline ends. Looked up from germline, CDR1 is SGDLS and CDR2 is YYNGEE. The CDR3 here is CASSPRDGGLYEQYF. The CDR3 coding sequence is TGTGCCAGCAGCCCCCGGGACGGGGGCTTGTACGAGCAGTACTTC.

This clone turned up a few times. The V gene is TRBV18, the J gene TRBJ1-1; D ambiguous. The CDR3 covers 15 residues. With 0 bases removed from V and 1 base from J, the gap between germline ends came to 9 bases. Germline V gene sequence: CDR1 KGHSH, CDR2 LQKENI. The CDR3 DNA follows: TGTGCCAGCTCACCACCGACAAAATCGAACACTGAAGCTTTCTTT. Protein product: CASSPPTKSNTEAFF.

The chain employs TRBV4-1 and TRBJ1-1, with no clear D. This CDR3 has 13 residues. CDR1 and CDR2 (germline): MGHRA, YSYEKL. The V and J ends lost 4 bases and 1 base respectively, with 7 bases between them. CDR3 sequence reads: CASSPMPNTEAFF. The CDR3 DNA follows: TGCGCCAGCAGCCCCATGCCGAACACTGAAGCTTTCTTT.

This chain joins TRBV15 and TRBJ2-7; the D gene is possibly TRBD1 (5 bases). V lost 0 bases to trimming and J lost 5 bases, with 29 bases between them. This CDR3 region has 20 residues. The germline V gene encodes CDR1 LNHNV and CDR2 YYDKDF (reference sequence). In DNA, the CDR3 is TGTGCCACCAGCAGAGATCATTCAGGGCAACTTGGCCCGCCCTGGGACGAGCAGTACTTC. Amino acid sequence: CATSRDHSGQLGPPWDEQYF.

The rearrangement uses TRBV19 and TRBJ2-7, with TRBD2 identical over 7 bases. Germline V gene sequence: CDR1 LNHDA, CDR2 SQIVND (reference sequence). After removal of 11 bases from V and 6 bases from J, the junction contained 7 bases not matched to a gene. CDR3 length equals 11 residues. CDR3 nucleotide sequence: TGTGCCCTTGGGAGGGGCGGCGAGCAGTACTTC. Translation: CALGRGGEQYF.